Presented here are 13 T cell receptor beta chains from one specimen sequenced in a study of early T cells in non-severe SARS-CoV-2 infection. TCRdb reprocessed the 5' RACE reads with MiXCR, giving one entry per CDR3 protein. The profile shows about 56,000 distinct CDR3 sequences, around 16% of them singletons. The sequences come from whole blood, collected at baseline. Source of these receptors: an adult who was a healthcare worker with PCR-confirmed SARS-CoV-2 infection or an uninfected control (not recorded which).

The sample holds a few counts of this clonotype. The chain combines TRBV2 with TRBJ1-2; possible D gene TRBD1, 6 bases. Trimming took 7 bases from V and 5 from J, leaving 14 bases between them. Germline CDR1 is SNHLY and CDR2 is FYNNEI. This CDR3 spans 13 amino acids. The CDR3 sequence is CASKGGEWYGYTF. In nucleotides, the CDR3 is TGTGCCAGCAAGGGGGGCGAATGGTATGGCTACACCTTC.

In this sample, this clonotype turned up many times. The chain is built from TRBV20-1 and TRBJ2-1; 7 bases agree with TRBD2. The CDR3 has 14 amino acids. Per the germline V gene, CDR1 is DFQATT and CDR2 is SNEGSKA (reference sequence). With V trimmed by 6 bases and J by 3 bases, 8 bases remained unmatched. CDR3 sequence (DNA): TGCAGTGCGAAGCCAGGGAGGGTCTACAATGAGCAGTTCTTC. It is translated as CSAKPGRVYNEQFF.

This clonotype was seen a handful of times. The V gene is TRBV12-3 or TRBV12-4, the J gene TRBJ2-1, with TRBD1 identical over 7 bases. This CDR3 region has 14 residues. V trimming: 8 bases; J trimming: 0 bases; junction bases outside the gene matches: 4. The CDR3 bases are TGTGCCAGCGGGGACAGAAACTCCTACAATGAGCAGTTCTTC. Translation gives CASGDRNSYNEQFF.

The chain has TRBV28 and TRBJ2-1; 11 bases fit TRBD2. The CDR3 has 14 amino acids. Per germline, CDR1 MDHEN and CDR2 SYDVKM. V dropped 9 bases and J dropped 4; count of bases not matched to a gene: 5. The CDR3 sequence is CASQGTSGYNEQFF. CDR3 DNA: TGTGCCAGTCAAGGGACTAGCGGATACAATGAGCAGTTCTTC.

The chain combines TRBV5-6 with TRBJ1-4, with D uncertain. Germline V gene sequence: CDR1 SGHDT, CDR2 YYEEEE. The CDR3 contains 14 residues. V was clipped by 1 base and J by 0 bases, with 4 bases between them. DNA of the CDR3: TGTGCCAGCAGCTTGTCGGCAACTAATGAAAAACTGTTTTTT. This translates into CASSLSATNEKLFF. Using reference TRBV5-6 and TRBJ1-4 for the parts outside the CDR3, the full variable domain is DAGVTQSPTHLIKTRGQQVTLRCSPKSGHDTVSWYQQALGQGPQFIFQYYEEEERQRGNFPDRFSGHQFPNYSSELNVNALLLGDSALYLCASSLSATNEKLFFGSGTQLSVL.

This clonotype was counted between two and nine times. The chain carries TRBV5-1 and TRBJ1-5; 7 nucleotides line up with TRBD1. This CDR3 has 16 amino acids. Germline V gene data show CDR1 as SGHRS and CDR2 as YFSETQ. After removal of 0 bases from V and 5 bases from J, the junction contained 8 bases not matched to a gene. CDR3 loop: CASSLGPDRVDQPQHF. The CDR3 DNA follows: TGCGCCAGCAGCTTGGGACCCGACAGGGTGGATCAGCCCCAGCATTTT.

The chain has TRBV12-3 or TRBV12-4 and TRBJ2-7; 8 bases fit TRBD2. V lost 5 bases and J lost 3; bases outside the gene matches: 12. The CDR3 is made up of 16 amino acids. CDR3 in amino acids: CASSPSRGGRDYEQYF. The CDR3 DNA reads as TGTGCCAGCAGTCCCTCACGGGGGGGCAGAGACTACGAGCAGTACTTC.

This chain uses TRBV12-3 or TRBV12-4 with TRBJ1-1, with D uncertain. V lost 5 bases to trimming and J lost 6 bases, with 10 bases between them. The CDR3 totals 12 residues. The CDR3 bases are TGTGCCAGCAGTGAAGAAAGGCCTGAAGCTTTCTTT. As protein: CASSEERPEAFF.

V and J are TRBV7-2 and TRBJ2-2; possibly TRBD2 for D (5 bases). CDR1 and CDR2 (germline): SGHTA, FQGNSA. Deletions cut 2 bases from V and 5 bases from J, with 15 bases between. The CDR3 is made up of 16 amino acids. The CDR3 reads CASSLTGLQITGELFF. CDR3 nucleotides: TGTGCCAGCAGCTTAACCGGACTCCAAATTACCGGGGAGCTGTTTTTT.

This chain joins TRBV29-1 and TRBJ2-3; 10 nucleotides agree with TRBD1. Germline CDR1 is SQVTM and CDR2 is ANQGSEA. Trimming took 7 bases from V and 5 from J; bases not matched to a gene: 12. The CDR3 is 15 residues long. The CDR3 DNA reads TGCAGCGCCTTGCCGGGACAGGGGTCCGTAGATACGCAGTATTTT. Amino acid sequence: CSALPGQGSVDTQYF.

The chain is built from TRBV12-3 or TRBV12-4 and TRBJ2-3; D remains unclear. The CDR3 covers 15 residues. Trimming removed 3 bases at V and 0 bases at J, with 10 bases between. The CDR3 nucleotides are TGTGCCAGCAGTTTCCTATCGACTAGCACAGATACGCAGTATTTT. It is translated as CASSFLSTSTDTQYF.

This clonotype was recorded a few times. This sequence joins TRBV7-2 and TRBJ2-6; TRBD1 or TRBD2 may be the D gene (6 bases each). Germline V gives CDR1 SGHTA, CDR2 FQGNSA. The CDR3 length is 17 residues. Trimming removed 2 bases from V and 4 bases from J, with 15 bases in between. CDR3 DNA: TGTGCCAGCAGCTTAAACCCCCCGGGGGCCGGGGCCAACGTCCTGACTTTC. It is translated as CASSLNPPGAGANVLTF.

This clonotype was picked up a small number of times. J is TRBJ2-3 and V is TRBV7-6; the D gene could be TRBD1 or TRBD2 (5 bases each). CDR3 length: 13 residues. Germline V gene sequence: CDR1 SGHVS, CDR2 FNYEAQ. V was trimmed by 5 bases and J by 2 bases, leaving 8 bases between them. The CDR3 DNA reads TGTGCCAGCAGCAGGGACCCCACAGATACGCAGTATTTT. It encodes CASSRDPTDTQYF. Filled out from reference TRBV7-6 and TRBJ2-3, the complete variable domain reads GAGVSQSPRYKVTKRGQDVALRCDPISGHVSLYWYRQALGQGPEFLTYFNYEAQQDKSGLPNDRFSAERPEGSISTLTIQRTEQRDSAMYRCASSRDPTDTQYFGPGTRLTVL.